This T cell receptor beta chain emerged from a study of blood T cell repertoires in COVID-19. Study-wide background: Samples taken during acute and convalescent COVID-19 were collected in the United States, Italy and Spain.

Only in-frame clones appear in the TCRdb table, and some are missing; sequencing was by immunoSEQ multiplex PCR. The profile shows about 250,000 clones, 80% to 90% of them singletons. Recruits, aged roughly 18 to 89 years, lived in 25 or so US areas. Cohort 3 recovered donors had two negative PCRs, clearance, or symptom resolution. The germline V gene encodes CDR1 SGHAT and CDR2 FQDESV (reference sequence). The CDR3 runs to 14 residues. The V and J ends lost 4 bases and 5 bases, in that order; junction bases with no gene match: 7. This clone was found a few times. Sequencing was performed on PBMCs or T cells enriched from blood (not recorded which). The TCR was taken from a woman between 18 and 30 years old who had recovered from COVID-19. This sequence joins TRBV11-1 and TRBJ1-1, with 7 bases matching TRBD1. The CDR3 DNA follows: TGTGCCAGCAGCTCCGCAGGGGGTTTGACTGAAGCTTTCTTT. This translates into CASSSAGGLTEAFF.